The rows below give T cell receptor beta chains drawn from one sample of a study of neurological immune-mediated disorders. Using its own MiXCR run on the 5' RACE reads, TCRdb lists one record per CDR3 protein. The sample lists 70,000 to 95,000 distinct CDR3 sequences, approximately 17% occurring once. Sequenced sample: PBMCs. Receptors originate from a woman in her thirties or forties in good health. The CDR3 runs from the conserved cysteine through the conserved F or W. The order of the fields is J gene, V gene, CDR3 protein.

>TRBJ2-3|TRBV6-1
CASSAQGSGDTQYF
>TRBJ2-7|TRBV24-1
CATSDLNTRQYF
>TRBJ2-5|TRBV12-3/TRBV12-4
CAICQGRGRAETQYF
>TRBJ1-1|TRBV10-3
CAIRGENTEAFF
>TRBJ2-1|TRBV7-3
CASSLAGGGHNEQFF
>TRBJ1-6|TRBV13
CASSLFDSSYNSPLHF
>TRBJ2-6|TRBV28
CASSLWTGTQTSGANVLTF
>TRBJ1-3|TRBV6-1
CASSANRGISGNTIYF
>TRBJ2-4|TRBV5-1
CASRTGGENIQYF
>TRBJ1-4|TRBV10-3
CAISDGGGNEKLFF
>TRBJ1-6|TRBV5-1
CASSLDRADGSPLHF
>TRBJ2-2|TRBV9
CASSAGTVNTGELFF
>TRBJ1-1|TRBV20-1
CSARRPGTGENVNTEAFF
>TRBJ2-7|TRBV28
CAIENRGEGIHEQYF
>TRBJ2-1|TRBV4-1
CASSQAGASRNEQFF
>TRBJ2-7|TRBV7-8
CASSPKTSSYEQYF
>TRBJ1-2|TRBV12-3/TRBV12-4
CASSPGQTGLYGYTF
>TRBJ2-7|TRBV29-1
CSVRAGTGDVEQYF
>TRBJ2-5|TRBV7-9
CASSKISETQYF
>TRBJ1-2|TRBV18
CASSLDDNYGYTF
>TRBJ2-7|TRBV7-2
CASSSTGTSGGYEQYF
>TRBJ1-2|TRBV6-5
CASSYSTQGYGYTF
>TRBJ2-1|TRBV5-1
CASSLVVSSYNEQFF
>TRBJ2-3|TRBV6-1
CASSEAEGGTDTQYF
>TRBJ2-5|TRBV20-1
CSASGGAVETQYF
>TRBJ2-1|TRBV5-1
CASSRTEGIGLLQGYNEQFF
>TRBJ2-1|TRBV30
CAWSVGPGLAGNEQFF
>TRBJ1-1|TRBV7-2
CASSSAGGTEAFF
>TRBJ2-7|TRBV14
CASSLGGGAGEQYF
>TRBJ2-1|TRBV5-1
CASSLEGLAGGIYNEQFF
>TRBJ2-3|TRBV30
CAWSRVAGNSDTQYF
>TRBJ2-1|TRBV6-5
CASSKTSGGSYNEQFF
>TRBJ2-5|TRBV10-2
CATLSGLYQETQYF
>TRBJ1-1|TRBV5-1
CASSSYPGTLNTEAFF
>TRBJ1-1|TRBV20-1
CSAPGQGAEAFF
>TRBJ1-5|TRBV5-5
CASSLESLTHQPQHF
>TRBJ1-6|TRBV12-3/TRBV12-4
CASTLSTLARINSPLHF
>TRBJ2-7|TRBV7-6
CASSTAGTDILEQYF
>TRBJ1-1|TRBV2
CASSGQGRTEAFF
>TRBJ2-2|TRBV10-3
CAISSVTGKAGELFF
>TRBJ2-1|TRBV20-1
CSARDWTSGVSYNEQFF
>TRBJ1-2|TRBV28
CASSLFTGTAYGYTF
>TRBJ2-2|TRBV28
CASSLVGTGESGELFF
>TRBJ2-5|TRBV5-1
CASSPSRGILETQYF
>TRBJ2-5|TRBV4-2
CASSQDLAGASETQYF
>TRBJ1-1|TRBV6-5
CASSYLQGYAEAFF
>TRBJ1-1|TRBV7-2
CASSFLTVNTEAFF
>TRBJ1-4|TRBV7-9
CASSEADGSEKLFF